These 14 T cell receptor beta chains were all obtained from the same sample, sequenced in a study of shared clonotypes between healthy human individuals. The repertoire was sequenced with immunoSEQ multiplex PCR; TCRdb's copy has only in-frame clones and lacks some. The data contain about 680,000 clones, 55% to 75% of them singletons. Sequenced input: memory CD4+ T cells sorted from blood. Subset given: CD45RA-negative fraction. These receptors were taken from a young woman in good health.

The rearrangement joins TRBV5-1 to TRBJ2-1, with no clear D. Trimming stripped 1 base from V and 2 bases from J, with 16 bases between. Looked up from germline, CDR1 is SGHRS and CDR2 is YFSETQ. This CDR3 is 17 amino acids long. CDR3 sequence (DNA): TGCGCCAGCAGCTTGTCATTGGGCCCTGGTACCTACAATGAGCAGTTCTTC. Its protein is CASSLSLGPGTYNEQFF.

The CDR3 nucleotides read TGCGCCAGCAGTTTCACAGGGATTAACACCGGGGAGCTGTTTTTT. Translating it yields CASSFTGINTGELFF. The gene calls are TRBV5-1 and TRBJ2-2; D may be TRBD1 (6 bases). V dropped 5 bases and J dropped 2 bases, with 13 bases sitting between them. Per germline, CDR1 SGHRS and CDR2 YFSETQ. This CDR3 spans 15 amino acids.

This clone was detected a few times. The chain uses TRBV29-1 and TRBJ1-2; D is uncertain. Germline CDR1 SQVTM, CDR2 ANQGSEA. The CDR3 is 13 amino acids. V was clipped by 0 bases and J by 6 bases, with 11 bases between them. This CDR3 reads CSVEEWVSNGYTF. In DNA, the CDR3 is TGCAGCGTTGAAGAGTGGGTATCTAATGGCTACACCTTC.

The V call is TRBV7-9, the J call TRBJ2-5; D is unresolved. The ends were cut back, 5 bases at V and 3 bases at J, with 19 bases in the middle. CDR3 length equals 16 residues. Germline-derived CDR1 and CDR2 are SEHNR and FQNEAQ (reference sequence). For the CDR3, the DNA is TGTGCCAGCAGCACCCGACAACGACGGATGAAAGAGACCCAGTACTTC. Protein sequence: CASSTRQRRMKETQYF. The variable domain in full, completed from reference TRBV7-9 and TRBJ2-5, reads DTGVSQNPRHKITKRGQNVTFRCDPISEHNRLYWYRQTLGQGPEFLTYFQNEAQLEKSRLLSDRFSAERPKGSFSTLEIQRTEQGDSAMYLCASSTRQRRMKETQYFGPGTRLLVL.

V is TRBV30 and J is TRBJ2-4, with unresolved D. The CDR3 length is 13 residues. V lost 1 base to trimming and J lost 0 bases, with 4 bases between them. Germline-derived CDR1 and CDR2 are GTSNPN and SVGIG (reference sequence). The CDR3 DNA is TGTGCCTGGAGTGACCTAGCCAAAAACATTCAGTACTTC. Protein product: CAWSDLAKNIQYF.

This clone showed up just a few times. This chain joins TRBV2 and TRBJ1-2; no clear D. Trimming cost V 7 bases and J 8 bases, with 17 bases left between them. Germline V lookup: CDR1 SNHLY, CDR2 FYNNEI. CDR3 length: 13 residues. The CDR3 region has the DNA TGTGCCAGCACCCAGAGAGAGGTTACCGGCTACACCTTC. Translating gives CASTQREVTGYTF.

The rearrangement uses TRBV28 and TRBJ2-7; possibly TRBD1 for D (6 bases). This CDR3 is 16 amino acids long. Trimming stripped 8 bases from V and 0 bases from J, with 20 bases between. CDR1 and CDR2 from the germline V gene are MDHEN and SYDVKM. The CDR3 DNA reads as TGTGCCAGCCTTGGTAATGGACAGTTGAGCTCCTACGAGCAGTACTTC. It translates to CASLGNGQLSSYEQYF.

The CDR3 reads CASSLTPMNTEAFF. The CDR3 DNA follows: TGTGCCAGCTCACTAACCCCCATGAACACTGAAGCTTTCTTT. The chain is built from TRBV18 and TRBJ1-1; D not certain. Trimming left V 4 bases short and J 0 bases short, with 9 bases between. Per the germline V gene, CDR1 is KGHSH and CDR2 is LQKENI. The CDR3 covers 14 residues.

The chain uses TRBV5-1 and TRBJ1-5, with 7 positions matching TRBD1. In germline, CDR1 is SGHRS, CDR2 YFSETQ. This CDR3 comprises 15 residues. J lost 0 bases, V lost 3 bases, and 3 bases had no gene match. CDR3 residues: CASSWTGASNQPQHF. The CDR3 DNA reads as TGCGCCAGCAGCTGGACAGGAGCTAGCAATCAGCCCCAGCATTTT.

The rearrangement uses TRBV7-9 and TRBJ1-4; tentative D call: TRBD1 (6 bases). The germline V and J ends were trimmed by 1 base and 8 bases, with 17 bases remaining between them. The CDR3 covers 16 residues. The germline CDR1 and CDR2 sequences are SEHNR and FQNEAQ (reference sequence). This chain's CDR3 is CASSLVTGSIREKLFF. CDR3 coding DNA: TGTGCCAGCAGCTTAGTTACAGGGTCAATTCGGGAAAAACTGTTTTTT. Full variable domain (outside the CDR3, taken from reference TRBV7-9 and TRBJ1-4): DTGVSQNPRHKITKRGQNVTFRCDPISEHNRLYWYRQTLGQGPEFLTYFQNEAQLEKSRLLSDRFSAERPKGSFSTLEIQRTEQGDSAMYLCASSLVTGSIREKLFFGSGTQLSVL.

This clone was counted at least ten times. The gene calls are TRBV7-2 and TRBJ2-1; tentatively, D is TRBD2 (5 bases). Trimming pared 8 bases from V and 10 bases from J, leaving 24 bases between. Germline V gene data show CDR1 as SGHTA and CDR2 as FQGNSA. The CDR3 is 15 amino acids. The CDR3 sequence is CASSRAALIPGEQFF. The CDR3 region has the DNA TGTGCCAGCTCACGGGCGGCACTCATACCGGGGGAGCAGTTCTTC.

To note about this clone: Other DNA sequences within the sample encode an identical CDR3. V usage is TRBV5-1 and J usage is TRBJ2-5; 7 bases line up with TRBD1. CDR3 length: 15 amino acids. Per the germline V gene, CDR1 is SGHRS and CDR2 is YFSETQ. V was clipped by 1 base and J by 2 bases; unmatched bases: 5. The CDR3 region has the DNA TGCGCCAGCAGCTTGTATCGGACAGGTCAAGAGACCCAGTACTTC. Its translation: CASSLYRTGQETQYF.

This clone was seen only a few times. The chain carries TRBV4-2 and TRBJ2-1; 13 bases are shared with TRBD2. With 0 bases clipped from V and 8 bases from J, the junction kept 10 bases outside the gene matches. The length of the CDR3 is 18 residues. The germline V gene has CDR1 LGHNA and CDR2 YNFKEQ. As DNA, the CDR3 is TGTGCCAGCAGCCAAGAAGCACTAGGACTAGCGGGAGTCCATGAGCAGTTCTTC. The encoded protein is CASSQEALGLAGVHEQFF.

This rearrangement joins TRBV2 to TRBJ2-7; 7 bases fit TRBD2. V shed 6 bases and J 3 bases; nucleotides not matched to a gene: 11. This CDR3 has 15 amino acids. The germline V gene has CDR1 SNHLY and CDR2 FYNNEI. The CDR3 bases are TGTGCCAGCAGAGAGCTAGCGGCGTTTCACTACGAGCAGTACTTC. This sequence encodes CASRELAAFHYEQYF.